This TCR beta chain was captured in a study of cytomegalovirus exposure and HLA in healthy donors. Findings and caveats of the study: An analysis done earlier found most TCR beta V segments productive about 90% or about 30% of the time.

Germline trimming cut 4 bases from V and 4 bases from J; bases unmatched to any gene: 5. CDR3 length: 15 amino acids. CDR1 and CDR2 from the germline V gene are MNHEY and SMNVEV (reference sequence). Use of 60 Vbeta and 13 Jbeta primers characterized the PCR. The protocol was immunoSEQ multiplex PCR, while the TCRdb copy is restricted to in-frame clones and leaves out a portion. The clone table shows under 200,000 clones, with the ten largest holding approximately 0.8%. Likely unrecorded immune exposures existed in these nominally healthy donors. In the case of this clone: The target antigen is unknown.

This chain joins TRBV27 and TRBJ1-2; TRBD1 matches at 11 bases. Sequencing used PBMCs. This receptor was taken from a woman aged 18-29 years in good health and CMV-seropositive. CDR3 sequence reads: CASSSPGTGGYGYTF. The CDR3 DNA reads TGTGCCAGCAGTTCGCCCGGGACAGGGGGCTATGGCTACACCTTC.